Shown below are 19 T cell receptor beta chains from a single sample sequenced in a study of T-cell reconstitution after alpha-beta-depleted transplantation in children. Construction of the TCRbeta library involved unique molecular identifiers. TCRdb independently ran MiXCR on the PCR reads; one entry per CDR3 protein. The sample includes approximately 270,000 distinct CDR3 sequences, more than 9% of them seen just once. The sample consisted of PBMCs from the stem cell graft donor, taken from the stem cell graft. The receptors were sampled from a human donor who donated a stem cell graft to a child with SCID.

In its sample, this clonotype was seen a few times. This sequence joins TRBV6-6 and TRBJ1-1, with D possibly matching TRBD1 (5 bases). Germline values: CDR1 MNHNY, CDR2 SVGAGI (reference sequence). Deletions cut 1 base from V and 11 bases from J, with 14 bases between. There are 13 residues in the CDR3. The CDR3 region is CASSYLLREKAFF. The CDR3 nucleotides read TGTGCCAGCAGTTACTTACTCAGGGAAAAGGCTTTCTTT.

This clonotype was seen only a few times. The chain uses TRBV12-3 or TRBV12-4 and TRBJ1-4; the D gene is possibly TRBD1 (5 bases). CDR3 length: 16 amino acids. V was trimmed by 3 bases and J by 7 bases, leaving 18 bases between them. The CDR3, as DNA: TGTGCCAGCAGTTTTACCACAGGCTACCTTCCTGAAAAACTGTTTTTT. This sequence encodes CASSFTTGYLPEKLFF.

This clonotype was observed a few times. This chain links TRBV6-2 or TRBV6-3 with TRBJ1-1, with a possible D match to TRBD1 (5 bases). CDR1 is MNHEY, CDR2 SVGEGT, per germline. This CDR3 is 14 amino acids long. The ends were cut back, 5 bases at V and 1 base at J, with 11 bases in the middle. CDR3 protein: CASSHQGGNTEAFF. For the CDR3, the DNA is TGTGCCAGCAGTCACCAGGGAGGGAACACTGAAGCTTTCTTT.

This chain uses TRBV21-1 with TRBJ2-5; the DNA was not compared with TRBD2, the D call given in the table. TRBV21-1 is tagged as a pseudogene. CDR3 length equals 19 residues. The CDR3 coding sequence is TGTGCCAGCAAAGACCCCCTAGCGGGGGAGGTTGACTACCAAGAGACCCAGTACTTC. Residues: CASKDPLAGEVDYQETQYF.

This clonotype was observed a handful of times. This chain uses TRBV6-5 with TRBJ2-1; D is unresolved. The CDR3 consists of 12 residues. CDR1 is MNHEY and CDR2 is SVGAGI in the germline V gene. V gave up 7 bases and J gave up 4 bases, with 8 bases separating them. The CDR3 loop is CASKTNYNEQFF. CDR3 DNA sequence: TGTGCCAGCAAGACAAATTACAATGAGCAGTTCTTC.

This clonotype was recorded many times. The chain couples TRBV7-9 to TRBJ1-2; D uncertain. This CDR3 is 13 amino acids long. V shed 0 bases and J shed 4 bases, with 6 bases lying between them. Per the germline V gene, CDR1 is SEHNR and CDR2 is FQNEAQ (reference sequence). Here the CDR3 DNA reads TGTGCCAGCAGCTTAGCAGGAGTCTATGGCTACACCTTC. It is translated as CASSLAGVYGYTF.

This clonotype was detected only a few times. The rearrangement links TRBV13 to TRBJ1-5; D not certain. Trimming removed 6 bases at V and 0 bases at J, with 9 bases between. The germline V gene encodes CDR1 PRHDT and CDR2 FYEKMQ (reference sequence). This CDR3 comprises 14 residues. CDR3 nucleotides: TGTGCCAGCAGAAAGAAAAATAGCAATCAGCCCCAGCATTTT. Translated, it gives CASRKKNSNQPQHF.

The chain has TRBV5-5 and TRBJ2-3; the D gene is possibly TRBD2 (6 bases). The germline CDR1 and CDR2 sequences are SGHKS and YYEKEE (reference sequence). Trimming removed 1 base from V and 0 bases from J, with 12 bases in between. The CDR3 has 16 residues. The CDR3 is CASSLSTAGSTDTQYF. The CDR3 coding sequence is TGTGCCAGCAGCTTGTCGACGGCGGGGAGCACAGATACGCAGTATTTT.

At least ten counts were recorded for this clonotype. This chain joins TRBV5-1 and TRBJ2-7; D may be TRBD2 (6 bases). The CDR3 covers 16 residues. In germline, CDR1 is SGHRS, CDR2 YFSETQ. Between the trimmed V and J ends, which lost 7 bases and 3 bases, there was a span of 23 bases. This CDR3 reads CASGSGIAEGGYEQYF. Written as DNA, the CDR3 is TGCGCCAGCGGCTCGGGGATAGCGGAGGGCGGCTACGAGCAGTACTTC.

Notes on this clonotype: Germline and junction disagree at one end, which may indicate a read error. The gene calls are TRBV5-6 and TRBJ2-1; 8 bases are a match to TRBD1. CDR3 length: 14 amino acids. CDR1 is SGHDT and CDR2 is YYEEEE in the germline V gene. CDR3 in DNA: TGTACCAGCAGCTTGACCGGGACAGGAGATGAGCAGTTCTTC. Its protein product is CTSSLTGTGDEQFF.

This chain uses TRBV15 with TRBJ2-5, with 9 positions matching TRBD2. In germline, CDR1 is LNHNV, CDR2 YYDKDF (reference sequence). V trimming: 0 bases; J trimming: 4 bases; junction bases outside the gene matches: 6. CDR3 length: 16 amino acids. The CDR3 reads CATSRDLQTSGETQYF. In DNA, the CDR3 is TGTGCCACCAGCAGAGATCTACAGACTAGCGGAGAGACCCAGTACTTC.

This clonotype was counted ten times or more. This chain joins TRBV2 and TRBJ2-3; D is possibly TRBD2 (6 bases). CDR1 and CDR2 (germline): SNHLY, FYNNEI. This CDR3 comprises 15 residues. Trimming cost V 4 bases and J 2 bases, with 13 bases left between them. DNA of the CDR3: TGTGCCAGCAGTGCTGAGGCGGGGTACACAGATACGCAGTATTTT. This gives the protein CASSAEAGYTDTQYF.

The chain links TRBV4-1 to TRBJ1-2, with D perhaps matching TRBD1 (5 bases). The V gene's germline CDR1 is MGHRA and CDR2 YSYEKL. V lost 1 base and J lost 0, with 18 bases in between. The CDR3 spans 18 residues. This chain's CDR3 is CASSQGGPGTGANYGYTF. CDR3 DNA: TGCGCCAGCAGCCAAGGAGGTCCAGGGACGGGAGCTAACTATGGCTACACCTTC.

This clonotype was found a few times. The V and J genes are TRBV21-1 and TRBJ2-3. TRBV21-1 is a pseudogene segment. The CDR3 consists of 17 residues. Written as DNA, the CDR3 is TGTGCCAGCAGCAAAGAGGAACCCCAAACCCATCCAGATACGCAGTATTTT. Encoded protein: CASSKEEPQTHPDTQYF.

Only one count was recorded for this clonotype. J is TRBJ2-1 and V is TRBV7-2; D not resolved. Per germline, CDR1 SGHTA and CDR2 FQGNSA. V lost 4 bases and J 8 bases, leaving 12 bases between the germline ends. The CDR3 contains 13 residues. CDR3 amino acids: CASSSLRYYEQFF. The CDR3 nucleotides are TGTGCCAGCAGCTCGTTGCGCTATTATGAGCAGTTCTTC. Complete variable domain (other parts from reference TRBV7-2 and TRBJ2-1): GAGVSQSPSNKVTEKGKDVELRCDPISGHTALYWYRQSLGQGLEFLIYFQGNSAPDKSGLPSDRFSAERTGGSVSTLTIQRTQQEDSAVYLCASSSLRYYEQFFGPGTRLTVL.

Many counts were recorded for this clonotype. The chain couples TRBV2 to TRBJ2-5; D is perhaps TRBD2 (6 bases). V lost 4 bases, J lost 2 bases, and 14 bases lay in between. This CDR3 is built from 15 residues. CDR1 is SNHLY and CDR2 is FYNNEI in the germline V gene. CDR3 bases: TGTGCCAGCAGTGTTTCAATTGGGGGGCAAGAGACCCAGTACTTC. Its protein is CASSVSIGGQETQYF. The variable domain in full, with the rest retrieved from reference TRBV2 and TRBJ2-5, is EPEVTQTPSHQVTQMGQEVILRCVPISNHLYFYWYRQILGQKVEFLVSFYNNEISEKSEIFDDQFSVERPDGSNFTLKIRSTKLEDSAMYFCASSVSIGGQETQYFGPGTRLLVL.

There are many counts of this clonotype. CDR3 sequence: CAISGQGASGNTIYF. Here the CDR3 DNA reads TGTGCCATCAGTGGACAGGGGGCAAGTGGAAACACCATATATTTT. This chain links TRBV10-3 with TRBJ1-3; the match to TRBD1 covers 10 bases. V trimming: 4 bases; J trimming: 3 bases; junction bases outside the gene matches: 3. This CDR3 contains 15 residues. Germline V lookup: CDR1 ENHRY, CDR2 SYGVKD.

This rearrangement joins TRBV5-1 to TRBJ2-1; D ambiguous. The V and J ends lost 5 bases and 2 bases respectively, with 11 bases between them. This CDR3 has 14 residues. Germline assignment: CDR1 SGHRS and CDR2 YFSETQ. Here the CDR3 DNA reads TGCGCCAGCAGGGTCTCTCCAACCTACAATGAGCAGTTCTTC. Translated, it gives CASRVSPTYNEQFF.

This clonotype was recorded at least ten times. The V and J genes are TRBV9 and TRBJ2-1, with 9 bases fitting TRBD2. V was pared by 4 bases and J by 6 bases, with 8 bases of the junction left unmatched. The CDR3 runs to 15 residues. CDR1 is SGDLS, CDR2 YYNGEE, per germline. This chain's CDR3 is CASSLTGTSSNEQFF. Here the CDR3 DNA reads TGTGCCAGCAGCTTAACCGGGACTAGCTCCAATGAGCAGTTCTTC. Full variable domain (missing parts from reference TRBV9 and TRBJ2-1): DSGVTQTPKHLITATGQRVTLRCSPRSGDLSVYWYQQSLDQGLQFLIQYYNGEERAKGNILERFSAQQFPDLHSELNLSSLELGDSALYFCASSLTGTSSNEQFFGPGTRLTVL.